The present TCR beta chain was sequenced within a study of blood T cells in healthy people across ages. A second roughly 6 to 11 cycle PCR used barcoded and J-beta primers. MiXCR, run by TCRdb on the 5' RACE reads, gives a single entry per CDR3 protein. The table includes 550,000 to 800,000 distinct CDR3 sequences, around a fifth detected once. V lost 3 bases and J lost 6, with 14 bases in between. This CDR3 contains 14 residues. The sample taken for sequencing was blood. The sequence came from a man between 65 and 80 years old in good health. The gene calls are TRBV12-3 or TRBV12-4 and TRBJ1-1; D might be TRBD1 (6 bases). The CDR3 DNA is TGTGCCAGCAGTTTGGGAAAACAGGGATCTGAAGCTTTCTTT. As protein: CASSLGKQGSEAFF.